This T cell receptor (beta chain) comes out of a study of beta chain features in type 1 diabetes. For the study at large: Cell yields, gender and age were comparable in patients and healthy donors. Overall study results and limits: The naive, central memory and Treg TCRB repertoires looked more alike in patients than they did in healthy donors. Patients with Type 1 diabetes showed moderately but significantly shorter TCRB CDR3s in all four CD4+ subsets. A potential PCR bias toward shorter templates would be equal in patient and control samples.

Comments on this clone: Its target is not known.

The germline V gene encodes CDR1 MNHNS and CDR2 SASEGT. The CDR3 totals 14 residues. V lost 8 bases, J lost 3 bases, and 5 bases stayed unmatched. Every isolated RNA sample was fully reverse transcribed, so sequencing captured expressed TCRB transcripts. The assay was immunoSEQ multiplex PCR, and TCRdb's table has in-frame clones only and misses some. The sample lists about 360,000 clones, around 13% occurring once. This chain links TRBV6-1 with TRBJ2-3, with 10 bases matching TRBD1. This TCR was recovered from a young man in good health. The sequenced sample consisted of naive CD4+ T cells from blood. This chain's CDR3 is CASRLGQGTDTQYF. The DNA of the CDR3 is TGTGCCAGCCGCTTGGGACAGGGGACAGATACGCAGTATTTT.